One sample yielded the 6 T cell receptor beta chains listed below, sequenced in a study of blood T cell repertoires in COVID-19. Sequencing was performed with immunoSEQ multiplex PCR; in TCRdb, only in-frame clones are kept and a portion is missing. The repertoire has about 170,000 clones, about 85% of them found once; the top ten carry around 24%. The sequencing input was peripheral blood. The receptors were gathered from a man between 60 and 75 years old with acute or convalescent COVID-19.

The V and J genes are TRBV9 and TRBJ2-2; the D gene is possibly TRBD1 (5 bases). V gave up 3 bases and J gave up 1 base, with 10 bases separating them. The germline V gene has CDR1 SGDLS and CDR2 YYNGEE. CDR3 size: 15 residues. CDR3 amino acids: CASSASGQNTGELFF. The CDR3 bases are TGTGCCAGCAGCGCCTCAGGGCAGAACACCGGGGAGCTGTTTTTT.

The chain uses TRBV7-3 and TRBJ2-2; D is perhaps TRBD2 (6 bases). The CDR3 has 14 amino acids. Germline-derived CDR1 and CDR2 are SGHTA and FQGTGA. Trimming left V 4 bases short and J 4 bases short, with 10 bases between. CDR3 sequence: CASSWFSGTGELFF. CDR3 DNA: TGTGCCAGCAGCTGGTTTAGCGGCACCGGGGAGCTGTTTTTT.

The chain joins TRBV5-1 to TRBJ1-4; TRBD1 agrees at 9 bases. V gave up 2 bases and J gave up 8 bases; unmatched junction bases: 4. The germline V gene encodes CDR1 SGHRS and CDR2 YFSETQ. CDR3 length equals 14 residues. CDR3 coding DNA: TGCGCCAGCAGCTTCGGGACAGGGAAGGAAAAACTGTTTTTT. It encodes CASSFGTGKEKLFF.

This chain links TRBV4-1 with TRBJ1-1; D might be TRBD1 (5 bases). This CDR3 is 15 amino acids long. Germline CDR1 is MGHRA and CDR2 is YSYEKL. The V gene lost 4 bases and the J gene lost 3 bases, with 15 bases spanning the gap. DNA for the CDR3: TGCGCCAGCAGCCTGGGGGAGGGTCGGGACACTGAAGCTTTCTTT. Residues: CASSLGEGRDTEAFF.

The V call is TRBV5-6, the J call TRBJ1-1, with D hard to call. V lost 2 bases and J lost 3, with 20 bases in between. The CDR3 length is 17 residues. Per germline, CDR1 SGHDT and CDR2 YYEEEE. This CDR3 reads CASSFFGDRVLDTEAFF. In nucleotides, the CDR3 is TGTGCCAGCAGCTTTTTCGGTGATCGGGTTTTGGACACTGAAGCTTTCTTT.

This clone has only one observation. The chain has TRBV7-2 and TRBJ2-3; D ambiguous. CDR1 is SGHTA and CDR2 is FQGNSA in the germline V gene. V was clipped by 2 bases and J by 1 base, with 7 bases between them. The CDR3 is made up of 14 amino acids. The CDR3 here is CASSLSRGTDTQYF. The CDR3 DNA reads as TGTGCCAGCAGCTTAAGCCGCGGCACAGATACGCAGTATTTT.